Listed here are 8 T cell receptor beta chains from one sample, sequenced in a study of identical twins. TCRdb processed the 5' RACE reads anew with MiXCR; each CDR3 protein has one entry. The sample includes some 440,000 distinct CDR3 sequences, roughly 26% of them seen just once. The same data also contributed to another study, on T cells expressing NK-cell markers.

Source material: CD4+ T cells sorted from blood. The receptor set was obtained from a woman in her late teens or twenties in good health.

The chain employs TRBV30 and TRBJ2-7; 11 nucleotides match TRBD1. The CDR3 totals 15 residues. V was pared by 4 bases and J by 0 bases, with 5 bases of the junction left unmatched. Germline assignment: CDR1 GTSNPN and CDR2 SVGIG (reference sequence). CDR3: CAWTRTGGHSYEQYF. The CDR3 DNA reads as TGTGCCTGGACCAGGACAGGGGGCCACTCCTACGAGCAGTACTTC.

This clonotype was found a few times. The CDR3 DNA is TGTGCCAGCAGCCAGCTGGGTAGCGGGGGGGCCCAGTACTTC. It specifies CASSQLGSGGAQYF. The chain couples TRBV7-2 to TRBJ2-5, with 11 bases aligning to TRBD2. Germline V gene data show CDR1 as SGHTA and CDR2 as FQGNSA. This CDR3 spans 14 amino acids. Losses at the gene ends were 5 bases for V and 9 bases for J; bases not matched to a gene: 8.

This clonotype was seen repeatedly, ten times or more. The chain carries TRBV12-3 or TRBV12-4 and TRBJ2-3; 11 nucleotides line up with TRBD2. This CDR3 has 15 amino acids. V dropped 4 bases and J dropped 6; count of bases not matched to a gene: 6. Here the CDR3 DNA reads TGTGCCAGCAGTTCGAATAGCGGGGGGGCGGATACGCAGTATTTT. Translated: CASSSNSGGADTQYF.

The chain carries TRBV7-2 and TRBJ2-1; 12 positions agree with TRBD2. The CDR3 covers 15 residues. The germline gives CDR1 SGHTA, CDR2 FQGNSA. The V gene end was trimmed by 4 bases and the J gene end by 5 bases; junction bases not matched to a gene: 3. The CDR3 nucleotides read TGTGCCAGCAGCTACCGGACTAGCGGGGACAATGAGCAGTTCTTC. Amino acid sequence: CASSYRTSGDNEQFF.

This clonotype has just a few counts. The V and J genes are TRBV7-2 and TRBJ2-5; either TRBD1 or TRBD2 may fit D (5 bases each). The CDR3 is 13 residues long. V was shortened by 3 bases and J by 4 bases, with 9 bases between the two germline ends. Germline CDR1 is SGHTA and CDR2 is FQGNSA. CDR3 bases: TGTGCCAGCAGCTTTCCCGGGACAGAGACCCAGTACTTC. It codes for CASSFPGTETQYF.

This clonotype has a count of ten or more. The chain employs TRBV10-3 and TRBJ1-4; a weak D match, TRBD1 (6 bases). There are 19 residues in the CDR3. V was clipped by 3 bases and J by 0 bases, with 20 bases between them. CDR1 is ENHRY and CDR2 is SYGVKD in the germline V gene. The CDR3 nucleotides read TGTGCCATCAGTGACGGGCTAGCGGGGGGCCGTGCAACTAATGAAAAACTGTTTTTT. Translated: CAISDGLAGGRATNEKLFF.

With regard to this clonotype: An end of the junction differs from the germline gene, which may be a read error. The genes are TRBV5-1 and TRBJ2-7; D not certain. The CDR3 is 16 residues long. In germline, CDR1 is SGHRS, CDR2 YFSETQ. CDR3 sequence reads: CASSLGGTLRAYEQCF. The CDR3 nucleotides are TGCGCCAGCAGCTTGGGAGGCACATTAAGGGCCTACGAGCAGTGCTTC.

The chain couples TRBV5-1 to TRBJ2-3; 10 bases match TRBD2. Trimming removed 6 bases from V and 6 bases from J; junction bases left unmatched: 13. This CDR3 has 16 residues. From germline, CDR1 is SGHRS and CDR2 YFSETQ. The CDR3 nucleotides are TGCGCCAGCAAGGATTCGGCTAGCGGGAGATCGGATACGCAGTATTTT. Protein: CASKDSASGRSDTQYF.